This is a list of T cell receptor beta chains from one sample in a study of T-cell reconstitution after alpha-beta-depleted transplantation in children. TCRdb reprocessed the PCR reads via MiXCR and lists one record per CDR3 protein. The repertoire holds nearly 250,000 distinct CDR3 sequences, with around 7.8% as singletons. The sequencing here drew on PBMCs, mostly from graft donor cells, taken 180 days after TCRalphabeta/CD19-depleted stem cell transplant. These receptor sequences come from a male patient between 10 and 17 years old who had a stem cell transplant for acute lymphoblastic leukemia, so the T cells may come from the graft donor. CDR3s include the opening cysteine and the closing phenylalanine or tryptophan. Fields, in order: V gene, clone size, J gene, D gene, CDR3 DNA, CDR3 protein. D genes are given only for firm matches. Rows give clone size only sometimes, using once, few, many, or a class for an expanded clone.

v_gene: TRBV4-1; abundance: many; j_gene: TRBJ2-7; d_gene: -; CDR3nt: TGCGCCGCGGCCCTCCCCTGTTCCTCCTACGAGCAGTACTTC; CDR3aa: CAAALPCSSYEQYF
v_gene: TRBV29-1; abundance: many; j_gene: TRBJ2-7; d_gene: TRBD2; CDR3nt: TGCAGCGTTGAAGCCCGACTAGCGGGAGACTCCTACGAGCAGTACTTC; CDR3aa: CSVEARLAGDSYEQYF
v_gene: TRBV5-4; abundance: -; j_gene: TRBJ2-6; d_gene: -; CDR3nt: TGTGCCAGCAGCCCTTCGCAGGAGTCAGGGGCCAACGTCCTGACTTTC; CDR3aa: CASSPSQESGANVLTF
v_gene: TRBV7-9; abundance: many; j_gene: TRBJ2-5; d_gene: -; CDR3nt: TGTGCCAGCAGCTTAAAACAGGGCGATGAGACCCAGTACTTC; CDR3aa: CASSLKQGDETQYF
v_gene: TRBV3-1; abundance: many; j_gene: TRBJ2-5; d_gene: -; CDR3nt: TGTGCCAGCAGCTACTTTGGGCAAGAGACCCAGTACTTC; CDR3aa: CASSYFGQETQYF
v_gene: TRBV7-9; abundance: many; j_gene: TRBJ2-7; d_gene: -; CDR3nt: TGTGCCAGCAGCTTTAGGATCTACGAGCAGTACTTC; CDR3aa: CASSFRIYEQYF
v_gene: TRBV7-2; abundance: -; j_gene: TRBJ1-2; d_gene: TRBD1; CDR3nt: TGTGCCAGCAGCTCCCGACAGGGGAGTGGCTACACCTTC; CDR3aa: CASSSRQGSGYTF
v_gene: TRBV4-2; abundance: many; j_gene: TRBJ2-1; d_gene: TRBD2; CDR3nt: TGTGCCAGCAGCCAAGTCGGGACTAGCGGGACGAATGAGCAGTTCTTC; CDR3aa: CASSQVGTSGTNEQFF
v_gene: TRBV3-1; abundance: many; j_gene: TRBJ2-7; d_gene: TRBD1; CDR3nt: TGTGCCAGCAGCCAGGGACAGGACGAGCAGTACTTC; CDR3aa: CASSQGQDEQYF
v_gene: TRBV6-5; abundance: many; j_gene: TRBJ1-5; d_gene: TRBD1; CDR3nt: TGTGCCAGCGGTCACCTCCGGGACAGGGGGCTTAGCAATCAGCCCCAGCATTTT; CDR3aa: CASGHLRDRGLSNQPQHF
v_gene: TRBV7-2; abundance: many; j_gene: TRBJ2-3; d_gene: -; CDR3nt: TGTGCCAGCAGCTTAGATCGAGATACGCAGTATTTT; CDR3aa: CASSLDRDTQYF
v_gene: TRBV7-6; abundance: many; j_gene: TRBJ2-1; d_gene: -; CDR3nt: TGTGCCAGCAGCTTAAGGGGGGGACCTCCTTACAATGAGCAGTTCTTC; CDR3aa: CASSLRGGPPYNEQFF
v_gene: TRBV18; abundance: few; j_gene: TRBJ1-2; d_gene: TRBD1; CDR3nt: TGTGCCAGCTCACCAGACAGGGCCAGCTATGGCTACACCTTC; CDR3aa: CASSPDRASYGYTF
v_gene: TRBV7-3; abundance: -; j_gene: TRBJ2-5; d_gene: -; CDR3nt: TGTGCCAGCAGGCCCAGGCGGGAGACCCAGTACTTC; CDR3aa: CASRPRRETQYF
v_gene: TRBV5-1; abundance: many; j_gene: TRBJ1-2; d_gene: TRBD1; CDR3nt: TGCGCCAGCAGCATCGGACAGGGAGAGGGCTACACCTTC; CDR3aa: CASSIGQGEGYTF
v_gene: TRBV7-9; abundance: -; j_gene: TRBJ2-7; d_gene: -; CDR3nt: TGTGCCAGCAGCCCTCTGGGGGGAGGCATTCACGAGCAGTACTTC; CDR3aa: CASSPLGGGIHEQYF
v_gene: TRBV15; abundance: many; j_gene: TRBJ2-7; d_gene: TRBD1; CDR3nt: TGTGCCACCAGCAGGGACAGGGTGGGTCTCGAGCAGTACTTC; CDR3aa: CATSRDRVGLEQYF
v_gene: TRBV20-1; abundance: -; j_gene: TRBJ1-2; d_gene: -; CDR3nt: TGCAGTGCTTGGCGATACTATGGCTACACCTTC; CDR3aa: CSAWRYYGYTF
v_gene: TRBV7-6; abundance: many; j_gene: TRBJ1-2; d_gene: -; CDR3nt: TGTGCCAGCAGCTTAGAATCAGGGACCGGCTACACCTTC; CDR3aa: CASSLESGTGYTF
v_gene: TRBV12-3/TRBV12-4; abundance: -; j_gene: TRBJ1-6; d_gene: -; CDR3nt: TGTGCCAGCAGTTGGGACTCCTATAATTCACCCCTCCACTTT; CDR3aa: CASSWDSYNSPLHF
v_gene: TRBV6-4; abundance: -; j_gene: TRBJ2-3; d_gene: TRBD2; CDR3nt: TGTGCCAGCTGCTTGTGGACTAGCGGGAGAGGAGGCCCCACAGATACGCAGTATTTT; CDR3aa: CASCLWTSGRGGPTDTQYF
v_gene: TRBV20-1; abundance: few; j_gene: TRBJ2-3; d_gene: TRBD2; CDR3nt: TGCAGTGCGTCGCGACTAGCGGGGCTGGCAGATACGCAGTATTTT; CDR3aa: CSASRLAGLADTQYF
v_gene: TRBV27; abundance: many; j_gene: TRBJ2-5; d_gene: TRBD1; CDR3nt: TGTGCCAGCGGACCGGGACAGGGGTATAGAGAGACCCAGTACTTC; CDR3aa: CASGPGQGYRETQYF
v_gene: TRBV11-2; abundance: few; j_gene: TRBJ1-2; d_gene: -; CDR3nt: TGTGCCAGCAGCAGACGGCGGGAATATGGCTACACCTTC; CDR3aa: CASSRRREYGYTF
v_gene: TRBV5-5; abundance: many; j_gene: TRBJ2-3; d_gene: -; CDR3nt: TGTGCCAGCAGCTTGGGGCAGGTTAGCACAGATACGCAGTATTTT; CDR3aa: CASSLGQVSTDTQYF
v_gene: TRBV5-6; abundance: many; j_gene: TRBJ1-1; d_gene: -; CDR3nt: TGTGCCAGCAGCTTATACAGGGAAAAAATTGGGAACACTGAAGCTTTCTTT; CDR3aa: CASSLYREKIGNTEAFF
v_gene: TRBV3-1; abundance: many; j_gene: TRBJ1-5; d_gene: -; CDR3nt: TGTGCCAGCAGCCCCCAGGGAGGCAATCAGCCCCAGCATTTT; CDR3aa: CASSPQGGNQPQHF
v_gene: TRBV20-1; abundance: many; j_gene: TRBJ2-4; d_gene: -; CDR3nt: TGCAGTGCTAGAGTCACCTCCAAGGACATTCAGTACTTC; CDR3aa: CSARVTSKDIQYF
v_gene: TRBV7-8; abundance: many; j_gene: TRBJ1-2; d_gene: -; CDR3nt: TGTGCCAGCAGCTCGATAACAAGCCATGCGCGAGGCTACACCTTC; CDR3aa: CASSSITSHARGYTF
v_gene: TRBV27; abundance: few; j_gene: TRBJ2-7; d_gene: -; CDR3nt: TGTGCCAGCAGTCCGCTAGTCGGGTCGACCTACGAGCAGTACTTC; CDR3aa: CASSPLVGSTYEQYF
v_gene: TRBV5-1; abundance: many; j_gene: TRBJ2-1; d_gene: TRBD1; CDR3nt: TGCGCCAGCAGCTTGGGACAGGGGGCCGGAATCCGCTCCTACAATGAGCAGTTCTTC; CDR3aa: CASSLGQGAGIRSYNEQFF
v_gene: TRBV12-3/TRBV12-4; abundance: many; j_gene: TRBJ1-5; d_gene: TRBD1; CDR3nt: TGTGCCAGCAGTTGGGGACAGGGGCGGGATCAGCCCCAGCATTTT; CDR3aa: CASSWGQGRDQPQHF
v_gene: TRBV6-2/TRBV6-3; abundance: many; j_gene: TRBJ1-1; d_gene: -; CDR3nt: TGTGCCAGCAGTTTGACAATAGGGAACACTGAAGCTTTCTTT; CDR3aa: CASSLTIGNTEAFF
v_gene: TRBV27; abundance: many; j_gene: TRBJ2-7; d_gene: TRBD1; CDR3nt: TGTGCCAGCAGTCAATTCGGGACAGCCTACGAGCAGTACTTC; CDR3aa: CASSQFGTAYEQYF
v_gene: TRBV11-1; abundance: many; j_gene: TRBJ1-1; d_gene: TRBD1; CDR3nt: TGTGCCAGCAGCACCGGACAGGTGGGGGAAGCTTTCTTT; CDR3aa: CASSTGQVGEAFF
v_gene: TRBV19; abundance: many; j_gene: TRBJ1-5; d_gene: -; CDR3nt: TGTGCCATTGAAGGGACCTCCCCTGAGGATCAGCCCCAGCATTTT; CDR3aa: CAIEGTSPEDQPQHF
v_gene: TRBV7-6; abundance: many; j_gene: TRBJ2-5; d_gene: TRBD2; CDR3nt: TGTGCCAGCAGCGGGGGAGAGCGGGATGGAACCCAGTACTTC; CDR3aa: CASSGGERDGTQYF
v_gene: TRBV7-9; abundance: many; j_gene: TRBJ1-6; d_gene: -; CDR3nt: TGTGCCAGCAGCTCCAACAGGGAAGGGTCCTATAATTCACCCCTCCACTTT; CDR3aa: CASSSNREGSYNSPLHF
v_gene: TRBV5-1; abundance: many; j_gene: TRBJ2-7; d_gene: -; CDR3nt: TGCGCCAGCAGCTTGGCCGTCGGCAGCTTTTTCTACGAGCAGTACTTC; CDR3aa: CASSLAVGSFFYEQYF
v_gene: TRBV4-3; abundance: many; j_gene: TRBJ2-3; d_gene: -; CDR3nt: TGCGCCAGCAGCCACGACTGGGGGGGCGGGGGCACAGATACGCAGTATTTT; CDR3aa: CASSHDWGGGGTDTQYF
v_gene: TRBV12-3/TRBV12-4; abundance: many; j_gene: TRBJ1-6; d_gene: TRBD1; CDR3nt: TGTGCCAGCAGTAGACCACAGGGGGCCAATTCACCCCTCCACTTT; CDR3aa: CASSRPQGANSPLHF